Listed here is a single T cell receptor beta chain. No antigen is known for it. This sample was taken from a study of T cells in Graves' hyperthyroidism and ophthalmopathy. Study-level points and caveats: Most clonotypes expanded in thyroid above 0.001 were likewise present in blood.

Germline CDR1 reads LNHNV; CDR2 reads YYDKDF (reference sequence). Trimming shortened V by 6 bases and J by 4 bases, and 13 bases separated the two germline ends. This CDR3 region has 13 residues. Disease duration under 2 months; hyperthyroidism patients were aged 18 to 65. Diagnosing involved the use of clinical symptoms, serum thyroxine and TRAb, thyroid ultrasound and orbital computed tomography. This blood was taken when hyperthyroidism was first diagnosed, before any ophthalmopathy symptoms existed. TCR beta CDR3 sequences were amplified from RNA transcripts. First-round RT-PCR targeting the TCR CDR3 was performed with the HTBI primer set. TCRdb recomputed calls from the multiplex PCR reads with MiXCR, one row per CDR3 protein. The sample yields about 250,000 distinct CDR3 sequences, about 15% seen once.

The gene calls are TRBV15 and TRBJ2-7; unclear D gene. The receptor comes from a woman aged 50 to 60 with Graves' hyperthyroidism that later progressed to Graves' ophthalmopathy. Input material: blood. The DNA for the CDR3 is TGTGCCACCAGACGACCGGGCCCATACGAGCAGTACTTC. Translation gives CATRRPGPYEQYF.